A selection of T cell receptor beta chains follows, all from one sample in a study of blood T cell repertoires in COVID-19. Repertoires were generated with immunoSEQ multiplex PCR, while TCRdb's copy carries only in-frame clones and drops some. The data hold around 77,000 clones, with over 85% observed a single time. Sequenced input: peripheral blood. Receptors originate from a woman of 80 years or more with active or convalescent COVID-19. Each CDR3 is given with its conserved first and last residue. Each record gives: V gene, CDR3 protein.

v_call: TRBV4-1
cdr3_aa: CASSQIRLEYEQYF

v_call: TRBV2
cdr3_aa: CATPSWGPTDTQYF

v_call: TRBV6-1
cdr3_aa: CASSEDESNSPLHF

v_call: TRBV7-8
cdr3_aa: CASSLTGGSTDTQYF

v_call: TRBV28
cdr3_aa: CASSFRGFEQYF

v_call: TRBV6-5
cdr3_aa: CASTLTGNTEAFF

v_call: TRBV7-2
cdr3_aa: CASSTRLSGETQYF

v_call: TRBV5-3
cdr3_aa: CARSLVFGKGMYQETQYF

v_call: TRBV18
cdr3_aa: CASSPPGQGAGEQYF

v_call: TRBV7-8
cdr3_aa: CASSLWQNQPQHF

v_call: TRBV7-9
cdr3_aa: CASSPGGFRTDTQYF

v_call: TRBV6-2/TRBV6-3
cdr3_aa: CASSYSGGPNQPQHF

v_call: TRBV15
cdr3_aa: CATSRDHGATNEKLFF

v_call: TRBV6-5
cdr3_aa: CASMGPSLKAFF

v_call: TRBV12-3/TRBV12-4
cdr3_aa: CASQDSYGYTF

v_call: TRBV4-1
cdr3_aa: CASSPLGAVGSPLHF

v_call: TRBV18
cdr3_aa: CASSIYRGNTEAFF

v_call: TRBV15
cdr3_aa: CATSPRSNQPQHF

v_call: TRBV5-1
cdr3_aa: CASSLGSRGAWDTQYF

v_call: TRBV6-1
cdr3_aa: CASSDGKGGQETQYF

v_call: TRBV19
cdr3_aa: CASSVDRGAYNEQFF

v_call: TRBV5-1
cdr3_aa: CASSLEGGVRTDTQYF